This T cell receptor beta chain was recovered during a study of neoadjuvant anti-PD-1 for oral cavity cancer. Per the germline V gene, CDR1 is MGHRA and CDR2 is YSYEKL. V lost 4 bases and J lost 2, with 11 bases in between. The length of the CDR3 is 15 residues. Assay used: immunoSEQ multiplex PCR; TCRdb lists only in-frame clones, some missing. This sample has about 68,000 clones, with about 88% found just once. The sample's time point: after neoadjuvant nivolumab, at surgical resection. The origin of this receptor is a person between 35 and 79 years old with oral cavity squamous cell carcinoma. Sample: PBMCs, taken after nivolumab (anti-PD-1) treatment. This chain joins TRBV4-1 and TRBJ2-2; no clear D gene. The CDR3 coding sequence is TGCGCCAGCAGCCCTACAGCGATAAACACCGGGGAGCTGTTTTTT. Translated: CASSPTAINTGELFF.